This TCR beta chain originates from a study of lymphopenia after photon versus proton radiotherapy. Study results and caveats: Post-nadir diversity loss with photons came from oligoclonal expansion, particularly CD8+ Temra cells.

The table came from immunoSEQ multiplex PCR; TCRdb's copy has only in-frame clones and leaves some out. The table records tens of thousands of clones, approximately 92% of them present only once. CDR1 SGHTA and CDR2 FQGNSA come from the germline V gene. This CDR3 has 14 amino acids. With 5 bases removed from V and 7 bases from J, the gap between germline ends came to 17 bases. Worth noting for this clone: The antigen is undetermined.

The specimen comprised peripheral blood, sampled from a patient treated with photon-based radiotherapy. The rearrangement uses TRBV7-2 and TRBJ1-2; no clear D. The sequence was obtained from a middle-aged woman with cholangiocarcinoma. The CDR3 coding sequence is TGTGCCAGCAGCCGATCGCAGAAGAGTGCTGGCTACACCTTC. It encodes CASSRSQKSAGYTF.